The clone carrying this T cell receptor (beta chain) was seen just once. With a much larger clone just one base away, this may be a read error. These data are taken from a study of CD8+CD57+ T cells in acquired aplastic anemia. Flow cytometry had shown expanded CD8+CD57+ cells in the patients chosen for sequencing. This CDR3 is 13 amino acids long. Germline-derived CDR1 and CDR2 are DFQATT and SNEGSKA (reference sequence). Genomic DNA provided the template from which TCR beta VDJ and CDR3 profiles were obtained. TCRdb passed the reads through MiXCR, listing each CDR3 protein once. The table shows approximately 470,000 distinct CDR3 sequences, with about a third occurring only once.

Sequencing used sorted CD4+, CD8+, or CD8+CD57+ T cells (not recorded which) from PBMCs. The chain uses TRBV20-1 and TRBJ2-3; unclear D gene. The source is a human donor with aplastic anemia. DNA of the CDR3: TGCAGTGCGGAACCCACCGCCTCCGATACGCGGTATTTT. Amino acid sequence: CSAEPTASDTRYF.